Listed below are T cell receptor beta chains from one sample, sequenced in a study of blood T cells in healthy people across ages. Using its own MiXCR run on the 5' RACE reads, TCRdb lists one record per CDR3 protein. This table has about 780,000 distinct CDR3 sequences, around 45% appearing once. Sequencing input: blood. Receptors were obtained from a man older than 75 in good health. The conserved cysteine and the conserved F or W are not part of the CDR3 here. Each record gives: J gene, CDR3 length, V gene, CDR3 protein.

>TRBJ2-3|11|TRBV14
ASTNGRALTQY
>TRBJ2-5|11|TRBV20-1
SAREDRYNEQY
>TRBJ2-3|14|TRBV20-1
SARDRGWGRTDTQY
>TRBJ2-4|11|TRBV29-1
SVERSMAGTQY
>TRBJ2-7|13|TRBV27
ASRPVGGAVYEQY
>TRBJ2-1|15|TRBV15
ATSRSYPRGSYNEQF
>TRBJ2-3|13|TRBV3-1
ASSLGPVVTDTQY
>TRBJ2-7|11|TRBV20-1
SARIGNRNEQY
>TRBJ2-7|12|TRBV5-1
ASSSRDWNYEQY
>TRBJ2-1|13|TRBV20-1
SASLGLALSNEQF